This note documents a single T cell receptor (beta chain) sequence. CDR3 length: 17 residues. Germline V CDR1 and CDR2: SGHDN, FVKESK. V lost 0 bases to trimming and J lost 5 bases, with 16 bases between them. This record comes from a study of CD8 T cells in acute hepatitis C reinfection. Sample time point: naive CD8 control sorted from an acute-time-point sample. Profiling relied on immunoSEQ multiplex PCR, and the TCRdb table lists in-frame clones only, not all of them. The repertoire consists of tens of thousands of clones, with about 83% occurring once and the leading ten covering 0.5%. The sequenced sample was naive CD8+ T cells from PBMCs. The chain uses TRBV14 and TRBJ2-2, with a tentative D call TRBD1 (6 bases). This clonotype was sampled from a man aged 25 to 45 with chronic hepatitis C. DNA for the CDR3: TGTGCCAGCAGCCAAGACGTGGGGGCGCATGGGACCGGGGAGCTGTTTTTT. It codes for CASSQDVGAHGTGELFF.